Shown below are 9 T cell receptor beta chains from a single sample sequenced in a study of T-cell memory formation after mild COVID-19. TCRdb re-analysed the 5' RACE reads in MiXCR, keeping a single row per CDR3 protein. Of 300,000 to 400,000 distinct CDR3 sequences listed, more than 15% were seen once; the top ten hold approximately 20%. Sequencing input: PBMCs or a T cell subset sorted from them (not recorded which). Receptors were obtained from a man between 18 and 29 years old who had mild COVID-19 (a few samples of this study predate the infection). Cell type and time point are not known.

In its sample, this clonotype was seen a few times. The DNA for the CDR3 is TGCGCCAGCAGCCAAGATTGGATAGCGGGGGAAGCAGATACGCAGTATTTT. It translates to CASSQDWIAGEADTQYF. V usage is TRBV4-3 and J usage is TRBJ2-3; 9 nucleotides agree with TRBD2. The CDR3 length is 17 residues. Germline V gene lookup returns CDR1 LGHNA and CDR2 YSLEER. The junction had 8 bases not matched to a gene; V was cut back by 0 bases and J by 4 bases.

This chain joins TRBV9 and TRBJ1-5, with D tentatively TRBD1 (5 bases). Germline-derived CDR1 and CDR2 are SGDLS and YYNGEE. V shed 2 bases and J shed 5 bases, with 8 bases lying between them. The CDR3 is 13 residues long. CDR3 DNA sequence: TGTGCCAGCAGCGTGACAGATTATCAGCCCCAGCATTTT. Amino acid sequence: CASSVTDYQPQHF.

The rearrangement uses TRBV7-2 and TRBJ2-5, with D possibly TRBD2 on 6 matching bases. The CDR3 covers 14 residues. From germline, CDR1 is SGHTA and CDR2 FQGNSA. V shed 0 bases and J shed 5 bases, with 10 bases lying between them. CDR3 in amino acids: CASSLAFGGETQYF. In DNA, the CDR3 is TGTGCCAGCAGCTTAGCGTTTGGGGGGGAGACCCAGTACTTC.

The chain couples TRBV12-3 or TRBV12-4 to TRBJ1-1; D gene ambiguous. Trimming cost V 5 bases and J 0 bases, with 13 bases left between them. The CDR3 spans 15 residues. CDR3 sequence: CASSRRRAMNTEAFF. The DNA of the CDR3 is TGTGCCAGCAGTAGGAGGCGAGCCATGAACACTGAAGCTTTCTTT.

The rearrangement uses TRBV7-9 and TRBJ2-3; 7 bases match TRBD1. Germline V lookup: CDR1 SEHNR, CDR2 FQNEAQ (reference sequence). This CDR3 contains 16 residues. V trimming: 3 bases; J trimming: 0 bases; junction bases outside the gene matches: 6. In DNA, the CDR3 is TGTGCCAGCAGCTTCCGGGACAGAGTTAGCACAGATACGCAGTATTTT. Its protein product is CASSFRDRVSTDTQYF. The full variable domain, its missing parts supplied by reference TRBV7-9 and TRBJ2-3, is DTGVSQNPRHKITKRGQNVTFRCDPISEHNRLYWYRQTLGQGPEFLTYFQNEAQLEKSRLLSDRFSAERPKGSFSTLEIQRTEQGDSAMYLCASSFRDRVSTDTQYFGPGTRLTVL.

This clonotype occurred a few times. The chain combines TRBV9 with TRBJ2-1; 8 bases align to TRBD2. The V gene's germline CDR1 is SGDLS and CDR2 YYNGEE. CDR3 length equals 16 residues. Losses at the gene ends were 0 bases for V and 4 bases for J; bases not matched to a gene: 6. The CDR3: CASSVGAGGVYNEQFF. The CDR3 bases are TGTGCCAGCAGCGTAGGTGCCGGGGGGGTGTACAATGAGCAGTTCTTC.

This clonotype was seen only a few times. This chain's CDR3 is CASSQVTGTYEQYV. The CDR3 DNA follows: TGCGCCAGCAGCCAAGTGACAGGGACCTACGAGCAGTACGTC. This chain links TRBV4-1 with TRBJ2-7, with 7 bases fitting TRBD1. Germline V gene lookup returns CDR1 MGHRA and CDR2 YSYEKL. The CDR3 length is 14 residues. After removal of 1 base from V and 2 bases from J, the junction contained 2 bases not matched to a gene.

This clonotype was recorded at least ten times. The rearrangement joins TRBV4-3 to TRBJ2-1; possible D gene TRBD1, 6 bases. The V and J ends lost 3 bases and 7 bases respectively, with 13 bases between them. The CDR3 length is 14 residues. CDR1 and CDR2 from the germline V gene are LGHNA and YSLEER. The CDR3 loop reads CASSQDTGSNEQFF. DNA for the CDR3: TGCGCCAGCAGCCAGGATACAGGGTCGAATGAGCAGTTCTTC.

The V gene is TRBV7-9, the J gene TRBJ2-7; D ambiguous. CDR3 length equals 13 residues. Trimming took off 10 bases at V and 6 bases at J, with 19 bases between the two ends. Germline V gene lookup returns CDR1 SEHNR and CDR2 FQNEAQ (reference sequence). The CDR3 bases are TGTGCCACACATCGGCTTACGGGTCGCGAGCAGTACTTC. This codes for CATHRLTGREQYF.